This TCR beta chain was retrieved from a study of blood T cell repertoires in COVID-19. At the level of the study: COVID-19 samples from acute and convalescent phases originated in the United States, Italy and Spain. PBMCs, B-cell-depleted T cells, or T cells were the source of the cDNA or gDNA that made up the material.

V lost 7 bases to trimming and J lost 6 bases, with 14 bases between them. The CDR3 has 12 amino acids. The germline gives CDR1 SGDLS, CDR2 YYNGEE. This clone was picked up one time. Original analysis: Amplification from reference gene primers served as the basis for estimated nucleated cell counts. Generated by immunoSEQ multiplex PCR, the TCRdb table keeps only in-frame clones and is missing some. V, J and clone size reflect that table, while D and trimming were determined from the DNA. Of some 80,000 clones listed, around four fifths are singletons. The source of this sequence is a human donor in a cohort sampled during active COVID-19. The rearrangement joins TRBV9 to TRBJ2-7; possibly TRBD1 for D (5 bases). The sample comprised peripheral blood. CDR3 region: CASGNPGIEQYF. In DNA, the CDR3 is TGTGCCAGCGGAAATCCAGGGATCGAGCAGTACTTC. The full variable domain, rest sourced from reference TRBV9 and TRBJ2-7, is DSGVTQTPKHLITATGQRVTLRCSPRSGDLSVYWYQQSLDQGLQFLIQYYNGEERAKGNILERFSAQQFPDLHSELNLSSLELGDSALYFCASGNPGIEQYFGPGTRLTVT.